This paragraph reports one T cell receptor beta chain. Its antigen is currently unknown. The data were taken from a study of shared clonotypes between healthy human individuals. Study details: A couple of female and a few male donors aged 18 to 49 were enrolled. Study-wide results and limits: Limitation of the genetic and exposure-history diversity represented came from the few donors.

Several immunoSEQ 96-well plates shared each subset's DNA, each plate a replicate. The protocol was immunoSEQ multiplex PCR, while the TCRdb copy is restricted to in-frame clones and leaves out a portion. The sample records about 510,000 clones, over 60% being singletons. Trimming cost V 4 bases and J 2 bases, with 19 bases left between them. The length of the CDR3 is 17 residues. Germline CDR1 and CDR2: MNHEY and SMNVEV (reference sequence). This sequence joins TRBV27 and TRBJ2-3; D unresolved. The sequencing input was PBMCs. This clonotype was sampled from a woman aged 40-49 years in good health. Some clones in this sample may be carry-over from other donors' samples. CDR3 loop: CASSSRALNLHTDTQYF. CDR3 DNA sequence: TGTGCCAGCAGTTCAAGGGCTCTAAACCTTCACACAGATACGCAGTATTTT.